This T cell receptor beta chain was documented in a study of blood T cells in healthy people across ages. A second PCR of roughly 7 to 11 cycles used a sample-barcoded 5' primer and a J-beta primer mix. TCRdb reprocessed the 5' RACE reads via MiXCR and lists one record per CDR3 protein. The sample yields 600,000 to 1,000,000 distinct CDR3 sequences, more than 45% seen once. Isolation of PBMCs gave at least 6 million cells per sample. The CDR3 runs 15 residues. V lost 7 bases to trimming and J lost 3 bases, with 15 bases between them. CDR1 and CDR2 (germline): LGHDT, YNNKEL (reference sequence). The gene calls are TRBV3-1 and TRBJ1-4; D is perhaps TRBD1 (5 bases). This receptor was obtained from a man between 25 and 39 years old in good health. The sequencing sample was made of blood. The CDR3 protein is CASNQGGGANEKLFF. The CDR3 DNA is TGTGCCAGCAACCAGGGTGGAGGGGCTAATGAAAAACTGTTTTTT.